This TCR beta chain was recorded in a study of cytomegalovirus exposure and HLA in healthy donors. Assay: immunoSEQ multiplex PCR; the TCRdb copy retains only in-frame clones and omits some. This table holds roughly 280,000 clones, 65% to 90% found once. The V gene's germline CDR1 is KGHSH and CDR2 LQKENI. The CDR3 extends over 17 amino acids. V dropped 0 bases and J dropped 4; count of bases not matched to a gene: 6. The source is a woman aged 18-29 years in good health and CMV-seronegative. The genes are TRBV18 and TRBJ1-2; 12 bases map to TRBD1. Sequenced material: PBMCs. The chain's CDR3 is CASSPPGQGAYGYGYTF. DNA for the CDR3: TGTGCCAGCTCACCACCGGGACAGGGGGCGTACGGCTATGGCTACACCTTC.